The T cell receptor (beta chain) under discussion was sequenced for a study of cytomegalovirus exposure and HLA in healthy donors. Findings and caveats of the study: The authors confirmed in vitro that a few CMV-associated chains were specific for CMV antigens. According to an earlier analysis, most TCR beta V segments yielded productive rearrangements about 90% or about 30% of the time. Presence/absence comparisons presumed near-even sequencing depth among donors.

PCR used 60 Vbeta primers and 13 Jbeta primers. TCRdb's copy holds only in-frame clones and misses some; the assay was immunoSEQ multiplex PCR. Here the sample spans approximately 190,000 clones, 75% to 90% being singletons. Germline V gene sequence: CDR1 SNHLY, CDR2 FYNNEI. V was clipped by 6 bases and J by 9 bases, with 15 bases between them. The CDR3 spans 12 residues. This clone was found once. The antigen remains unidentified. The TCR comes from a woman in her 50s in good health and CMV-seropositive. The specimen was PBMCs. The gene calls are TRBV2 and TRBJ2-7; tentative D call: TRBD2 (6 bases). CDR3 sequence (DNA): TGTGCCAGCAGGTCCGGAGGGGTTTGGCAGTACTTC. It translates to CASRSGGVWQYF.